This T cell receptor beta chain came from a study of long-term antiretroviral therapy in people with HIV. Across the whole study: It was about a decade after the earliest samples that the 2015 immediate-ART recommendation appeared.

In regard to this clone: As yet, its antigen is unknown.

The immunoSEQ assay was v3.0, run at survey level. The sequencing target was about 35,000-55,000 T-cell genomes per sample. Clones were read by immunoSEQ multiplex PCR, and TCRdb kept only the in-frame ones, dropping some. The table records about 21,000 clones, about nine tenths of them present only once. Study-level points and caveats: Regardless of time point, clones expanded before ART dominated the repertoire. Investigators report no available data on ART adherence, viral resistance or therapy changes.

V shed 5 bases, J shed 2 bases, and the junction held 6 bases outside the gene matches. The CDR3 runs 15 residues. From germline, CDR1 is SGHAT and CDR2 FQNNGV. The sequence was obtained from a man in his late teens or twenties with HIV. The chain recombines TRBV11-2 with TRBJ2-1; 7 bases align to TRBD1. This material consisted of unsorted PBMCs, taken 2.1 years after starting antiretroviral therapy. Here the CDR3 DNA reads TGTGCCAGCAGCGTAGGGACAGCTACCTACAATGAGCAGTTCTTC. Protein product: CASSVGTATYNEQFF.